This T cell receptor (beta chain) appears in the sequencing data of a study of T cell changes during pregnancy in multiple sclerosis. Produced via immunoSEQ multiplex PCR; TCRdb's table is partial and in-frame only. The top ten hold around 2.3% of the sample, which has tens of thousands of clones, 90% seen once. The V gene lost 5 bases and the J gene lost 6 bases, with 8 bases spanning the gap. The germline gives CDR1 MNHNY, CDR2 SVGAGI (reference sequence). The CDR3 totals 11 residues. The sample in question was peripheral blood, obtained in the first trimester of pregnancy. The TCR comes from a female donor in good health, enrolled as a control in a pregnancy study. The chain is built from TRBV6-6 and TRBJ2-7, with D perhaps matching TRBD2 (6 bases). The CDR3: CASSTTSEQYF. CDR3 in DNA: TGTGCCAGCAGTACGACTAGCGAGCAGTACTTC.